Each of the 5 T cell receptor beta chains below was sequenced from the same sample in a study of chemoradiotherapy in HPV16-positive cancers. Using immunoSEQ multiplex PCR, the repertoire was profiled, and TCRdb retains in-frame clones only, with some absent. The sample yields about 32,000 clones, about 91% seen once. The material was blood, obtained from a patient who underwent chemoradiotherapy. The receptors derive from a human donor with HPV-associated anogenital cancer.

The chain recombines TRBV6-1 with TRBJ2-7, with D tentatively TRBD2 (5 bases). The V gene's germline CDR1 is MNHNS and CDR2 SASEGT. V shed 7 bases and J shed 2 bases, with 15 bases lying between them. There are 14 residues in the CDR3. CDR3: CASNEPGLTYEQYF. DNA for the CDR3: TGTGCCAGCAACGAACCGGGATTAACCTACGAGCAGTACTTC.

The V call is TRBV19, the J call TRBJ2-2; no reliable D call. V dropped 5 bases and J dropped 3 bases, with 7 bases sitting between them. In germline, CDR1 is LNHDA, CDR2 SQIVND (reference sequence). The CDR3 contains 13 residues. The CDR3 sequence: CASSQTYTGELFF. CDR3 nucleotide sequence: TGTGCCAGTAGTCAAACCTACACCGGGGAGCTGTTTTTT. Full variable domain (rest looked up from reference TRBV19 and TRBJ2-2): DGGITQSPKYLFRKEGQNVTLSCEQNLNHDAMYWYRQDPGQGLRLIYYSQIVNDFQKGDIAEGYSVSREKKESFPLTVTSAQKNPTAFYLCASSQTYTGELFFGEGSRLTVL.

The gene calls are TRBV2 and TRBJ2-7; 7 nucleotides agree with TRBD2. CDR1 SNHLY and CDR2 FYNNEI come from the germline V gene. The CDR3 covers 16 residues. V was pared by 3 bases and J by 7 bases, with 15 bases of the junction left unmatched. The CDR3 DNA reads TGTGCCAGCAGTGAGCGGGACTATCTAACCGGGGGAGAGCAGTACTTC. Translation gives CASSERDYLTGGEQYF.

The chain carries TRBV29-1 and TRBJ2-5, with 8 bases lining up with TRBD1. The V and J ends lost 7 bases and 3 bases, in that order; junction bases with no gene match: 4. The CDR3 is 12 residues long. Germline CDR1 and CDR2: SQVTM and ANQGSEA. CDR3 residues: CSAPGGEETQYF. CDR3 sequence (DNA): TGCAGCGCCCCAGGGGGCGAAGAGACCCAGTACTTC. Based on the CDR3 plus reference TRBV29-1 and TRBJ2-5, the full variable domain is SAVISQKPSRDICQRGTSLTIQCQVDSQVTMMFWYRQQPGQSLTLIATANQGSEATYESGFVIDKFPISRPNLTFSTLTVSNMSPEDSSIYLCSAPGGEETQYFGPGTRLLVL.

The chain couples TRBV5-1 to TRBJ1-2, with D uncertain. Germline assignment: CDR1 SGHRS and CDR2 YFSETQ. The CDR3 runs to 17 residues. V lost 0 bases and J 1 base, leaving 16 bases between the germline ends. CDR3 nucleotide sequence: TGCGCCAGCAGCTTGGTGGGTCGGAGTGCCTTTAACTATGGCTACACCTTC. This translates into CASSLVGRSAFNYGYTF.